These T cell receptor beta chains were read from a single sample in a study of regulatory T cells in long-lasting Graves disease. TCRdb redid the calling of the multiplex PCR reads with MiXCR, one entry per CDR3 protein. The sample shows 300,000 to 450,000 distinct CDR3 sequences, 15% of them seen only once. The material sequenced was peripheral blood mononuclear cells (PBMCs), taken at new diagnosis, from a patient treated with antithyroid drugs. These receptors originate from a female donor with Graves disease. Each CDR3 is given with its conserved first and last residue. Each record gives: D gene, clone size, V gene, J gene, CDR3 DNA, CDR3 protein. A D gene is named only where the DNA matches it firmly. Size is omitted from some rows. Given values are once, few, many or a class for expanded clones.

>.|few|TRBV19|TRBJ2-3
TGTGCCAGTAGTATAGAAGGTGGGACACCCAGCACAGATACGCAGTATTTT
CASSIEGGTPSTDTQYF
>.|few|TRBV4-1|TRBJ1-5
TGCGCCAGCAGCCCGCAGGACAGAATAGGGGATCAGCCCCAGCATTTT
CASSPQDRIGDQPQHF
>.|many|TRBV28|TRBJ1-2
TGTGCCAGCACCGCTTCGAACTATGGCTACACCTTC
CASTASNYGYTF
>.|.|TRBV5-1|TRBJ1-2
TGCGCCAGCAGCTTGCAGTCGTCCAGGGGAGGCTACACCTTC
CASSLQSSRGGYTF
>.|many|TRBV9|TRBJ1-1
TGTGCCAGCAGCGTAGGGGGGCGAACTGAAGCTTTCTTT
CASSVGGRTEAFF
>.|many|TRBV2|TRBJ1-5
TGTGCCAGCAGGGCCAGAGTTAGCAATCAGCCCCAGCATTTT
CASRARVSNQPQHF
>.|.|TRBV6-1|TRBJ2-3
TGTGCCAGCAGTCGCGGGACATTCACAGATACGCAGTATTTT
CASSRGTFTDTQYF
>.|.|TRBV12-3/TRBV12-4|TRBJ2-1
TGTGCCAGCAGTACACGGGATAAGCAGTTCTTC
CASSTRDKQFF
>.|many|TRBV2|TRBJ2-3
TGTGCCAGCAAGCTGGACCTAAGCACAGATACGCAGTATTTT
CASKLDLSTDTQYF
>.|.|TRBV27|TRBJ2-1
TGTGCCAGCAGTTTATATGGGATCGATGAGCAGTTCTTC
CASSLYGIDEQFF
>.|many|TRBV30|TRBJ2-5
TGTGCCTGGACCATGGTAGGGAGTGTGGGAGAGACCCAGTACTTC
CAWTMVGSVGETQYF
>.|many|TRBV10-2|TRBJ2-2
TGCGCCAGCTTCTGTCGGGGACTTAACACCGGGGAGCTGTTTTTT
CASFCRGLNTGELFF
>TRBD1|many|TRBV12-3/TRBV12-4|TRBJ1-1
TGTGCCAGCAGTCTAATTACCGGGACAGGGGGCCCTGAAGCTTTCTTT
CASSLITGTGGPEAFF
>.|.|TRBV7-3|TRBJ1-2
TGTGCCAGCAGGGTAATTGACCTAAACTATGGCTACACCTTC
CASRVIDLNYGYTF
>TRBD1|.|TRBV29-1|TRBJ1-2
TGCAGCGCCAGACAGGGGGATGGCTACACCTTC
CSARQGDGYTF
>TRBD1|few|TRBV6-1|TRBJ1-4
TGTGCCACGGACAGGGTTACTAATGAAAAACTGTTTTTT
CATDRVTNEKLFF
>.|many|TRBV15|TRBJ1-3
TGTGCCACCAGCAGAGATGTTGTAATCGGAAACACCATATATTTT
CATSRDVVIGNTIYF
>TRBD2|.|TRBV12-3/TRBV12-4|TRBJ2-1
TGTGCCAGCAGTTTCCGGGAGGACCTCAATGAGCAGTTCTTC
CASSFREDLNEQFF
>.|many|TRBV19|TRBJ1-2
TGTGCCAGTATCAGCCGGGGTCTCGTTTCCGGCTACACCTTC
CASISRGLVSGYTF
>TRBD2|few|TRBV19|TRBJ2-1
TGTGCCAGTAGTATGAAACTAGCGGGAGTTAACAATGAGCAGTTCTTC
CASSMKLAGVNNEQFF
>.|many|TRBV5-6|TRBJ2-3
TGTGCCAGCGGCCCCCCAACCAGCACAGATACGCAGTATTTT
CASGPPTSTDTQYF
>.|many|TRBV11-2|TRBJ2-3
TGTGCCAGCAGCTTGGCGGGATTGGGGACAGATACGCAGTATTTT
CASSLAGLGTDTQYF
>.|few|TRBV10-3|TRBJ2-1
TGTGCCAGCACGCCGGGGCAGAGCTATGAGCAGTTCTTC
CASTPGQSYEQFF
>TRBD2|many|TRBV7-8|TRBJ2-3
TGTGCCAGCAGAGCGCCCGGGAGGCTCGGCACAGATACGCAGTATTTT
CASRAPGRLGTDTQYF
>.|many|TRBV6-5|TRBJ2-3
TGTGCCAGCAGTTACCGAGCCGGACACGCAAACACAGATACGCAGTATTTT
CASSYRAGHANTDTQYF
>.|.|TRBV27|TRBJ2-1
TGTGCCAGCAGTTTAGGCTATTGGAATGAGCAGTTCTTC
CASSLGYWNEQFF
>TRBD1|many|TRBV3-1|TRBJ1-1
TGTGCCAGCAGCCCGGGACAGGGGGCCCCCGAGGGTTTCTTT
CASSPGQGAPEGFF
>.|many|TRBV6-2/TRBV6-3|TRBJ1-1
TGTGCCAGCAGTTACCGGGAATCGGACACTGAAGCTTTCTTT
CASSYRESDTEAFF
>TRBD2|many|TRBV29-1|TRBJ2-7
TGCAGCGTGGAAACTAGCGGGGTCTCCTACGAGCAGTACTTC
CSVETSGVSYEQYF
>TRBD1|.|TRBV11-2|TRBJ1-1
TGTGCCAGCAGCTTGGAACAGGGGATTAACACTGAAGCTTTCTTT
CASSLEQGINTEAFF
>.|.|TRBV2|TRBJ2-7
TGTGCCAGCGACCGGGACGCCGCCTACGAGCAGTACTTC
CASDRDAAYEQYF
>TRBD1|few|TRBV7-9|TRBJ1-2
TGTGCCAGCAGTTACCAGGGGGCGGGCGGCTACACCTTC
CASSYQGAGGYTF
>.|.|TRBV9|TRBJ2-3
TGTGCCAGCAGCCCCCAGGGGGGGGGGGCCGATACGCAGTATTTT
CASSPQGGGADTQYF
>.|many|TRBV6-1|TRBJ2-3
TGTGCCAGCAGTGGGGTTCTAGGACAGAACACAGATACGCAGTATTTT
CASSGVLGQNTDTQYF
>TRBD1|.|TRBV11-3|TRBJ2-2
TGTGCCAGCAGCGTCGACAGGGTCGGGGAGCTGTTTTTT
CASSVDRVGELFF
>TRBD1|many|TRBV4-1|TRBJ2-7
TGCGCCAGCAGCCTCCGGACAACAGGGGAATACGAGCAGTACTTC
CASSLRTTGEYEQYF
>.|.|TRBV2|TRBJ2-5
TGTGCCAGCAGTGTACGTCTTGGTGGGGAGACCCAGTACTTC
CASSVRLGGETQYF
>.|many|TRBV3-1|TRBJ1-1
TGTGCCAGCAGCCCCGCCGGTAGTGAGGCTTTCTTT
CASSPAGSEAFF
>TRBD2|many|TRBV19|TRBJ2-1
TGTGCCAGTACCTTTCGACCGGGAGGGCCTAGGGATGAGCAGTTCTTC
CASTFRPGGPRDEQFF
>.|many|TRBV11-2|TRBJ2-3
TGTGCCAGCAACCCCGGAACAGATACGCAGTATTTT
CASNPGTDTQYF
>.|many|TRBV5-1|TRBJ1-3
TGCGCCAGCAGCGACCTGGGAGGCTCTGGAAACACCATATATTTT
CASSDLGGSGNTIYF